Listed below are T cell receptor beta chains from one sample, sequenced in a study of response to subunit inactivated influenza vaccine. Via MiXCR, TCRdb re-called the RT-PCR reads, giving one row per CDR3 protein. This table has roughly 650,000 distinct CDR3 sequences, around 15% appearing once. The specimen was PBMCs from blood, collected 14 to 15 days before vaccination. The receptor source for this set is a man aged 45-60 years who received an inactivated influenza vaccine. The CDR3 runs from the conserved cysteine through the conserved F or W. The D gene is left open where the match is weak. Where a row states a size, it is once, few, many or the class of an expanded clone; other rows omit it.

TRBJ2-1 TRBV7-9 NA TRBD1 TGTGCCAGCAGCCTGACAGGGGCGGTGAATGAGCAGTTCTTC CASSLTGAVNEQFF
TRBJ1-2 TRBV12-3/TRBV12-4 NA TRBD1 TGTGCCAGCAGTCCGGGACAGGGAGTCGGCTACACCTTC CASSPGQGVGYTF
TRBJ1-2 TRBV19 many NA TGTGCCAGTAGTATATCGGGACGGTACTATGGCTACACCTTC CASSISGRYYGYTF
TRBJ1-5 TRBV12-3/TRBV12-4 few TRBD1 TGTGCCAGCAGTTTTTCCCCGGACAGGGAAAATCAGCCCCAGCATTTT CASSFSPDRENQPQHF
TRBJ2-3 TRBV29-1 NA NA TGCAGCGCCCCCGGGGGAGGACCTAGCACAGATACGCAGTATTTT CSAPGGGPSTDTQYF
TRBJ1-1 TRBV12-3/TRBV12-4 NA NA TGTGCCAGCAGTCGCGCTGCAAGAGAAGCTTTCTTT CASSRAAREAFF
TRBJ2-3 TRBV29-1 NA TRBD2 TGCAGCGCCTTTCGGGGCGAGGGAGGGGGCACAGATACGCAGTATTTT CSAFRGEGGGTDTQYF
TRBJ2-2 TRBV20-1 NA NA TGCAGTGCTAGAGGGCAGGGAAGGCGGACCGGGGAGCTGTTTTTT CSARGQGRRTGELFF
TRBJ2-7 TRBV5-1 few TRBD1 TGCGCCAGCAGCCCGGGGACAGGGCGGGCCTACGAGCAGTACTTC CASSPGTGRAYEQYF
TRBJ2-1 TRBV5-5 NA TRBD2 TGTGCCAGCAGCGTGTCACTAGCGGGAAGCCTTGATGAGCAGTTCTTC CASSVSLAGSLDEQFF
TRBJ1-2 TRBV20-1 NA TRBD1 TGCAGTGCTAGGCGGGACAGCTATGGCTACACCTTC CSARRDSYGYTF
TRBJ2-7 TRBV12-3/TRBV12-4 NA TRBD1 TGTGCCAGCAACCGGGACAGGGGGCTGGGGGAGCAGTACTTC CASNRDRGLGEQYF
TRBJ1-5 TRBV5-3 NA NA TGTGTCGCCCCAAAGCGAGGGGGTTGGGGCAATCAGCCCCAGCATTTT CVAPKRGGWGNQPQHF
TRBJ1-2 TRBV6-2/TRBV6-3 NA NA TGTGCCAGCAGTCGGGCAGGGACAACCTATGGCTACACCTTC CASSRAGTTYGYTF
TRBJ2-7 TRBV5-1 NA NA TGCGCCAGCAGCTTGGTAATTGGAGCCTACGAGCAGTACTTC CASSLVIGAYEQYF
TRBJ1-5 TRBV20-1 NA TRBD1 TGCAGTACCCGACAGGGGTTGAATCAGCCCCAGCATTTT CSTRQGLNQPQHF
TRBJ2-1 TRBV20-1 NA TRBD2 TGCAGTGCTAGATTGAGCGGGAGGGCCAATGAGCAGTTCTTC CSARLSGRANEQFF
TRBJ1-5 TRBV4-3 few NA TGCGCCAGCAGCCAACCCAGTACCAATCAGCCCCAGCATTTT CASSQPSTNQPQHF
TRBJ2-3 TRBV29-1 many NA TGCAGCGGCGGGGCCGGATCAGATACGCAGTATTTT CSGGAGSDTQYF
TRBJ2-3 TRBV30 few TRBD2 TGTGCCTGGAGCCTTAGACTAGCGGGGGGCACAGATACGCAGTATTTT CAWSLRLAGGTDTQYF
TRBJ2-3 TRBV9 NA TRBD2 TGTGCCAGCAGCGAAAGCGGGGGGGCCGTAGATACGCAGTATTTT CASSESGGAVDTQYF
TRBJ2-5 TRBV5-1 NA NA TGCGCCAGCACCAAATCTCTCAACAGTATCCAGTACTTC CASTKSLNSIQYF
TRBJ2-1 TRBV12-3/TRBV12-4 NA TRBD2 TGTGCCAGCAGTTTATGGGTGGTAGCGGGGGGGCTCCAGTTCAGCAATGAGCAGTTCTTC CASSLWVVAGGLQFSNEQFF
TRBJ1-6 TRBV2 NA NA TGTGCCAGCAAGAGGGCGAATTCACCCCTCCACTTT CASKRANSPLHF
TRBJ1-1 TRBV6-5 many NA TGTGCCAGCAGTTATATGGGGAACACTGAAGCTTTCTTT CASSYMGNTEAFF
TRBJ1-3 TRBV12-3/TRBV12-4 NA TRBD1 TGTGCCAGCAGAACGACAGGGGTTCCTGGAAACACCATATATTTT CASRTTGVPGNTIYF
TRBJ2-2 TRBV4-2 NA NA TGTGCCAGCAGCCAAGAAGACTACACCGGGGAGCTGTTTTTT CASSQEDYTGELFF
TRBJ1-1 TRBV11-2 few NA TGTGCCAGCAGCCCACAATACAGGGTACGGGCGCGAACGAACACTGAAGCTTTCTTT CASSPQYRVRARTNTEAFF
TRBJ2-3 TRBV6-1 few NA TGTGCCAGCAGTGAGAGGGGGGGGGCAGATACGCAGTATTTT CASSERGGADTQYF